This is a list of T cell receptor beta chains from one sample in a study of T cell changes during pregnancy in multiple sclerosis. Clones were sequenced by immunoSEQ multiplex PCR, and TCRdb holds only the in-frame ones, with some missing. The data contain about 80,000 clones, under 95% of them singletons. Here the sequenced sample was peripheral blood, taken before pregnancy. These TCRs come from a female donor with multiple sclerosis, enrolled in a pregnancy study. Each CDR3 is given with its conserved first and last residue. Fields, in order: V gene, J gene, clone size, D gene, CDR3 protein, CDR3 DNA. D genes are given only for firm matches. Some rows have no size entry. The others give once, few or many, or a class for an expanded clone.

TRBV6-1	TRBJ2-3	few	NA	CASSELVSGYTDTQYF	TGTGCCAGCAGTGAATTGGTTAGCGGCTACACAGATACGCAGTATTTT
TRBV7-8	TRBJ2-1	once	TRBD2	CASSLRTSGDNNEQFF	TGTGCCAGCAGCTTGCGGACTAGCGGGGACAACAATGAGCAGTTCTTC
TRBV19	TRBJ2-1	once	TRBD1	CASSILDRVPYNEQFF	TGTGCCAGTAGTATACTGGACAGGGTCCCCTACAATGAGCAGTTCTTC
TRBV19	TRBJ2-3	NA	TRBD1	CASQTGADTQYF	TGTGCCAGTCAGACAGGGGCAGATACGCAGTATTTT
TRBV29-1	TRBJ2-5	NA	TRBD1	CSGTGGQETQYF	TGCAGTGGGACAGGGGGACAAGAGACCCAGTACTTC
TRBV13	TRBJ1-5	NA	TRBD1	CASSAGTGGIGSNQPQHF	TGTGCCAGCAGCGCCGGGACAGGGGGTATCGGGAGCAATCAGCCCCAGCATTTT
TRBV9	TRBJ2-3	once	NA	CASSVGPRLPTDTQYF	TGTGCCAGCAGCGTAGGTCCGCGGCTCCCCACAGATACGCAGTATTTT
TRBV6-1	TRBJ2-4	NA	NA	CAESDIQYF	TGTGCCGAGTCGGACATTCAGTACTTC
TRBV29-1	TRBJ1-3	NA	NA	CSGEWGAGNTIYF	TGCAGCGGGGAGTGGGGGGCTGGAAACACCATATATTTT
TRBV6-6	TRBJ1-5	NA	TRBD1	CASSPGTGGYQPQHF	TGTGCCAGCAGCCCCGGGACAGGGGGATATCAGCCCCAGCATTTT
TRBV5-8	TRBJ1-4	few	NA	CASSIYRKKLFF	TGTGCCAGCAGCATATACAGGAAAAAACTGTTTTTT
TRBV29-1	TRBJ1-1	NA	NA	CSVTGLNTEAFF	TGCAGCGTCACAGGGTTGAACACTGAAGCTTTCTTT
TRBV28	TRBJ1-5	NA	TRBD1	CASLEGGQGSNQPQHF	TGTGCCTCCCTTGAGGGGGGACAGGGGTCCAATCAGCCCCAGCATTTT
TRBV27	TRBJ1-1	NA	NA	CASRRGGFNTEAFF	TGTGCATCAAGGAGGGGAGGTTTTAACACTGAAGCTTTCTTT
TRBV5-1	TRBJ2-7	once	TRBD2	CASSWGGVEGLDF	TGCGCCAGCAGCTGGGGGGGTGTGGAGGGACTGGACTTC
TRBV5-1	TRBJ2-7	NA	NA	CASSLIGQEQYF	TGCGCCAGCAGCTTAATAGGACAGGAGCAGTACTTC
TRBV2	TRBJ1-5	NA	TRBD1	CASSEKAGGQPQHF	TGTGCCAGCAGTGAAAAGGCAGGGGGACAGCCCCAGCATTTT
TRBV27	TRBJ2-1	NA	NA	CASSSDRGSYNEQFF	TGTGCCAGCAGTTCAGACAGAGGCTCCTACAATGAGCAGTTCTTC
TRBV7-8	TRBJ1-5	NA	TRBD1	CASSYSRGGGQPQHF	TGTGCCAGCAGCTACAGTAGAGGGGGCGGCCAGCCCCAGCATTTT
TRBV21-1	TRBJ2-7	NA	NA	CASSFRTGLEQYF	TGTGCCAGCAGCTTCCGGACAGGCCTCGAGCAGTACTTC
TRBV19	TRBJ2-7	NA	TRBD2	CASSPLTSGRLSRQYF	TGTGCCAGTAGTCCGCTGACTAGCGGGAGACTGTCTAGGCAGTACTTC
TRBV28	TRBJ2-5	NA	TRBD2	CASRKAGVETQYF	TGTGCCAGCAGGAAAGCGGGAGTTGAGACCCAGTACTTC
TRBV5-4	TRBJ2-3	NA	NA	CASSLLPSEPQYF	TGTGCCAGCAGCTTGCTGCCTAGCGAGCCCCAGTATTTT
TRBV4-1	TRBJ2-5	NA	TRBD2	CASSQEFAGGRQETQYF	TGCGCCAGCAGCCAAGAGTTTGCGGGAGGAAGGCAAGAGACCCAGTACTTC
TRBV5-4	TRBJ2-4	NA	TRBD2	CASSVPSRAGGRNIQYF	TGTGCCAGCAGCGTACCTAGCAGAGCGGGAGGGAGAAACATTCAGTACTTC
TRBV19	TRBJ1-5	NA	NA	CASSMQKGVQPQHF	TGTGCCAGTAGTATGCAGAAGGGAGTTCAGCCCCAGCATTTT
TRBV29-1	TRBJ1-1	few	NA	CSVMGARDTEAFF	TGCAGCGTCATGGGGGCTCGGGACACTGAAGCTTTCTTT
TRBV28	TRBJ2-1	few	TRBD2	CASSSGRNEQFF	TGTGCCAGCAGCAGCGGGAGGAATGAGCAGTTCTTC
TRBV7-9	TRBJ2-1	NA	TRBD2	CASSAQLAGGLVGEQFF	TGTGCCAGCAGCGCACAACTAGCGGGAGGCCTGGTGGGGGAGCAGTTCTTC
TRBV29-1	TRBJ2-7	NA	NA	CSVQGVAYEQYF	TGCAGCGTTCAAGGCGTGGCCTACGAGCAGTACTTC
TRBV4-1	TRBJ2-1	NA	NA	CASSQALAHNEQFF	TGCGCCAGCAGCCAAGCTCTAGCACACAATGAGCAGTTCTTC
TRBV4-1	TRBJ1-5	NA	NA	CASSQPGNQPQHF	TGCGCCAGCAGCCAACCCGGCAATCAGCCCCAGCATTTT
TRBV19	TRBJ2-7	NA	TRBD1	CASSRQGATYEQYF	TGTGCCAGTAGCAGACAGGGAGCAACCTACGAGCAGTACTTC
TRBV19	TRBJ2-7	NA	NA	CASSPGVSEQYF	TGTGCCAGTAGTCCAGGGGTCAGCGAGCAGTACTTC
TRBV25-1	TRBJ2-2	NA	NA	CASSGTGPNTGELFF	TGTGCCAGCAGTGGAACAGGGCCCAACACCGGGGAGCTGTTTTTT
TRBV28	TRBJ2-7	NA	TRBD1	CASIRTGSDEQYF	TGTGCCAGCATCCGGACAGGGTCCGATGAGCAGTACTTC
TRBV27	TRBJ1-2	NA	TRBD1	CASSWGTEWGYGYTF	TGTGCCAGCAGTTGGGGGACAGAGTGGGGTTATGGCTACACCTTC
TRBV19	TRBJ1-2	NA	NA	CASSIPGGSNYGYTF	TGTGCCAGTAGTATTCCGGGAGGGAGCAACTATGGCTACACCTTC
TRBV6-6	TRBJ2-5	NA	TRBD2	CASSFSGTRGETQYF	TGTGCCAGCAGCTTTAGCGGGACGAGAGGAGAGACCCAGTACTTC
TRBV15	TRBJ2-3	NA	TRBD2	CATSRGLAGLDTQYF	TGTGCCACCAGCAGGGGACTAGCGGGATTAGATACGCAGTATTTT
TRBV5-1	TRBJ2-2	NA	NA	CASSASQGNTGELFF	TGCGCCAGCAGCGCAAGCCAGGGGAACACCGGGGAGCTGTTTTTT
TRBV6-1	TRBJ1-2	NA	NA	CASSEGQWYGYTF	TGTGCCAGCAGTGAAGGACAGTGGTATGGCTACACCTTC
TRBV28	TRBJ1-1	NA	TRBD1	CASSLQDRERTEAFF	TGTGCCAGCAGTTTACAAGACAGGGAGAGGACTGAAGCTTTCTTT
TRBV28	TRBJ2-1	NA	TRBD2	CASRSGTSIYNEQFF	TGTGCCAGCAGGTCCGGGACTAGCATATACAATGAGCAGTTCTTC
TRBV6-1	TRBJ2-7	NA	NA	CAVRRGLSSYEQYF	TGTGCCGTAAGACGGGGACTTTCATCCTACGAGCAGTACTTC
TRBV5-1	TRBJ2-2	once	NA	CASNIRGDGELFF	TGCGCCAGCAACATCAGGGGGGACGGGGAGCTGTTTTTT
TRBV18	TRBJ2-5	NA	TRBD2	CASSPVLAGEETQYF	TGTGCCAGCTCACCCGTCCTAGCGGGAGAGGAGACCCAGTACTTC
TRBV19	TRBJ2-7	NA	TRBD1	CACGPGGSYEQYF	TGTGCCTGCGGTCCAGGGGGCTCCTACGAGCAGTACTTC
TRBV4-1	TRBJ2-1	NA	TRBD1	CASSQDGTGSAEQFF	TGCGCCAGCAGCCAAGACGGGACAGGGTCAGCTGAGCAGTTCTTC
TRBV7-2	TRBJ2-3	NA	NA	CASSSLLTLVADTQYF	TGTGCCAGCAGCTCCCTTTTAACGCTAGTCGCAGATACGCAGTATTTT
TRBV2	TRBJ1-5	NA	NA	CASSGDLMGINQPQHF	TGTGCCAGCAGCGGGGATCTCATGGGGATTAATCAGCCCCAGCATTTT
TRBV6-1	TRBJ2-7	NA	NA	CASSANFITGGTSYEQYF	TGTGCCAGCAGTGCGAATTTTATTACTGGGGGGACTTCCTACGAGCAGTACTTC
TRBV5-4	TRBJ2-3	once	TRBD2	CLAGGATDTQYF	TGCCTAGCGGGAGGGGCCACAGATACGCAGTATTTT
TRBV21-1	TRBJ2-1	NA	NA	CASSPTREQFF	TGTGCCAGCAGCCCAACGCGTGAGCAGTTCTTC
TRBV11-2	TRBJ2-3	NA	TRBD2	CASSFLTSLADTQYF	TGTGCCAGCAGCTTTCTGACTAGCCTCGCAGATACGCAGTATTTT
TRBV20-1	TRBJ1-4	NA	NA	CSGSYNEKLFF	TGCTCCGGGTCGTATAATGAAAAACTGTTTTTT
TRBV7-3	TRBJ2-1	NA	TRBD2	CASSPLAGGSHNEQFF	TGTGCCAGCAGCCCCCTAGCGGGAGGGTCCCACAATGAGCAGTTCTTC
TRBV27	TRBJ2-7	NA	TRBD2	CASSKLAGVATGHEQYF	TGTGCCAGCAGCAAACTAGCGGGAGTGGCGACGGGCCACGAGCAGTACTTC
TRBV5-1	TRBJ2-2	NA	TRBD1	CASSGRTGSTGELFF	TGCGCCAGCAGCGGTAGGACAGGCAGCACCGGGGAGCTGTTTTTT
TRBV5-1	TRBJ2-2	once	TRBD2	CASSLAPSGRTNTGELFF	TGCGCCAGCAGCTTGGCCCCTAGCGGGAGGACTAACACCGGGGAGCTGTTTTTT